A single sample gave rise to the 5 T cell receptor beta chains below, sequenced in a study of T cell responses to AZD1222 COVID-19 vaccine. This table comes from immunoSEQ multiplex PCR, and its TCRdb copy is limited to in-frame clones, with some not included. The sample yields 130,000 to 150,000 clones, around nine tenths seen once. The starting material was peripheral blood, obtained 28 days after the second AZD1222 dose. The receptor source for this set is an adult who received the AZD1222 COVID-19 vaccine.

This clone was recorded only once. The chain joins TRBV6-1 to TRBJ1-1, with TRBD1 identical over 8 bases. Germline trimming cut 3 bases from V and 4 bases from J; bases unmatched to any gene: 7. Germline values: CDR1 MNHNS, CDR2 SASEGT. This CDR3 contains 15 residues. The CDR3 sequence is CASSEGQGASTEAFF. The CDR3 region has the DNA TGTGCCAGCAGTGAGGGTCAGGGGGCGAGCACTGAAGCTTTCTTT.

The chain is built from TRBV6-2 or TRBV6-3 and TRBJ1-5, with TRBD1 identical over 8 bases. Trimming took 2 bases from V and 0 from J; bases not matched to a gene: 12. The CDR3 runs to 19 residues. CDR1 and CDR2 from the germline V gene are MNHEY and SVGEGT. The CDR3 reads CASSYPKTGTGYSNQPQHF. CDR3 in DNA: TGTGCCAGCAGTTACCCTAAAACCGGGACAGGATATAGCAATCAGCCCCAGCATTTT.

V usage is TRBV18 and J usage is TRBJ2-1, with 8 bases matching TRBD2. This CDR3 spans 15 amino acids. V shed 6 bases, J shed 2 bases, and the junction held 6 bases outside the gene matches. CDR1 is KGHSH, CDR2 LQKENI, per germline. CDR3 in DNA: TGTGCCAGCTCGCCTTCAGCGGGAGCCTACAATGAGCAGTTCTTC. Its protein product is CASSPSAGAYNEQFF.

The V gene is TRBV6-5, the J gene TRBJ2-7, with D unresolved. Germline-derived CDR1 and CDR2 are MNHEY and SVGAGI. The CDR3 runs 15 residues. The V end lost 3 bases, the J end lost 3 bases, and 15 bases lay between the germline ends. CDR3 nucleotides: TGTGCCAGCAGTTATCCCTCAGGCCAGAACTACGAGCAGTACTTC. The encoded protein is CASSYPSGQNYEQYF.

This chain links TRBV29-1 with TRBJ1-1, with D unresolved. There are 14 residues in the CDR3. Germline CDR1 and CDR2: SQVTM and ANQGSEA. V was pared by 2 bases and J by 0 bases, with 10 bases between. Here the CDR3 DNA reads TGCAGCGTTGAATCACAGAACATGAACACTGAAGCTTTCTTT. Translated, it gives CSVESQNMNTEAFF.